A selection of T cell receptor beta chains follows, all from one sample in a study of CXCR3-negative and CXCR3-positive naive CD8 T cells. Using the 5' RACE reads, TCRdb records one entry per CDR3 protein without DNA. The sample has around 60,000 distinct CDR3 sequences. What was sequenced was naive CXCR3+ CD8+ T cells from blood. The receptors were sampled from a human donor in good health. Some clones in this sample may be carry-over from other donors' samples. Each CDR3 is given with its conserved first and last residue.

CSARDPAGSSYNEQFF,TRBV20-1,TRBJ2-1
CASSQEAMSSYEQYF,TRBV4-2,TRBJ2-7
CASSPHDGAETQYF,TRBV7-3,TRBJ2-5
CASSVGQGRWANVLTF,TRBV9,TRBJ2-6
CASSLYATTYEQYF,TRBV28,TRBJ2-7
CASSFWDRGEEGYTF,TRBV7-9,TRBJ1-2
CASSVGRGTDTQYF,TRBV9,TRBJ2-3
CASSHPGTWNTEAFF,TRBV19,TRBJ1-1
CSVLGYNEQFF,TRBV29-1,TRBJ2-1
CASSLRASGLSSYNEQFF,TRBV5-1,TRBJ2-1
CASSVGGSTGELFF,TRBV7-9,TRBJ2-2
CSARALETDTQCF,TRBV20-1,TRBJ2-3
CASSLLNTGELFF,TRBV2,TRBJ2-2
CASSESAQANTEAFF,TRBV25-1,TRBJ1-1
CSVKRDFYGYTF,TRBV29-1,TRBJ1-2
CASTSLLAGPQETQYF,TRBV28,TRBJ2-5
CASSADAIQPQHF,TRBV11-2,TRBJ1-5
CASSLAGQTYIEAFF,TRBV5-1,TRBJ1-1
CATSQASNEQFF,TRBV12-3/TRBV12-4,TRBJ2-1
CASNSGPAGVTDTQYF,TRBV7-3,TRBJ2-3
CSVEESGLVAF,TRBV29-1,TRBJ2-7
CASSPSVGLNNVLTF,TRBV14,TRBJ2-6
CASSSPTMGGFGNTIYF,TRBV7-9,TRBJ1-3
CSVEEGPGVDTQYF,TRBV29-1,TRBJ2-3
CASSEALRQVYAEQYF,TRBV2,TRBJ2-7
CSATEGGNTEAFF,TRBV20-1,TRBJ1-1
CASSFGTGDNPPLHF,TRBV6-5,TRBJ1-6
CASSRRDMDSPLHF,TRBV6-2/TRBV6-3,TRBJ1-6
CSARGGGELFF,TRBV20-1,TRBJ2-2
CASSPGPLPRDEQYF,TRBV11-2,TRBJ2-7
CASGLVRDGEAFF,TRBV12-5,TRBJ1-1
CASSLEDRDEQYF,TRBV7-8,TRBJ2-7
CAISEWDRGPDGYTF,TRBV10-3,TRBJ1-2
CASSPSGRVANEQFF,TRBV12-3/TRBV12-4,TRBJ2-1
CASSFIPLGGYNEQFF,TRBV7-2,TRBJ2-1
CASSRKANYGYTF,TRBV12-3/TRBV12-4,TRBJ1-2
CASSLASGTYEQYF,TRBV28,TRBJ2-7
CATLDGRSSYNEQFF,TRBV5-1,TRBJ2-1
CASSTGLANYGYTF,TRBV9,TRBJ1-2